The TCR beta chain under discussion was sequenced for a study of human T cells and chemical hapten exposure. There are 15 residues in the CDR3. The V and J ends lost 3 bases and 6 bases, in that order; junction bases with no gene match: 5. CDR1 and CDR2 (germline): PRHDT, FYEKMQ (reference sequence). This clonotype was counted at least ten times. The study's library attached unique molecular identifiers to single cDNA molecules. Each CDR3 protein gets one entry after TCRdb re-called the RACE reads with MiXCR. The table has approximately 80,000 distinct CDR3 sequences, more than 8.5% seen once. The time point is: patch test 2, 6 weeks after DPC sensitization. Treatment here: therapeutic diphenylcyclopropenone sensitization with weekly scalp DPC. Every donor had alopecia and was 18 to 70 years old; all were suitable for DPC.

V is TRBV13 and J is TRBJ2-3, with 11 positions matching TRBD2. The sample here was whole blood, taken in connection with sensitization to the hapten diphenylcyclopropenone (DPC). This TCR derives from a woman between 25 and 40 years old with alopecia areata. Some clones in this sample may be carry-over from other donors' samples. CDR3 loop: CASSFSGGAADTQYF. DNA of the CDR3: TGTGCCAGCAGCTTTAGCGGGGGGGCCGCTGATACGCAGTATTTT.